One sample yielded the 13 T cell receptor beta chains listed below, sequenced in a study of cytomegalovirus exposure and HLA in healthy donors. With 60 Vbeta and 13 Jbeta primers, the PCR was carried out. Assay used: immunoSEQ multiplex PCR; TCRdb lists only in-frame clones, some missing. The table includes approximately 160,000 clones, about 81% detected once. The sample was PBMCs. The receptors were sampled from a woman in her fifties or sixties in good health and CMV-seropositive.

The chain joins TRBV5-1 to TRBJ2-1, with 10 bases fitting TRBD2. The J segment lost 10 bases and the V segment lost 0 bases, leaving 7 bases of the junction unmatched. The CDR3 is 15 amino acids. Germline assignment: CDR1 SGHRS and CDR2 YFSETQ. CDR3 in amino acids: CASSLALAGEGEQFF. The CDR3 DNA reads as TGCGCCAGCAGCTTGGCCCTAGCGGGGGAGGGCGAGCAGTTCTTC.

The genes are TRBV19 and TRBJ1-6; 12 bases are a match to TRBD1. The CDR3 consists of 14 residues. V dropped 10 bases and J dropped 4; count of bases not matched to a gene: 2. CDR1 LNHDA and CDR2 SQIVND come from the germline V gene (reference sequence). Here the CDR3 DNA reads TGTGCCACGGGACAGGGGGCTTATAATTCACCCCTCCACTTT. The encoded protein is CATGQGAYNSPLHF.

The rearrangement links TRBV9 to TRBJ1-6; D possibly corresponds to TRBD1 (6 bases). Germline V lookup: CDR1 SGDLS, CDR2 YYNGEE. V lost 4 bases and J lost 0, with 14 bases in between. The CDR3 contains 17 residues. Written as DNA, the CDR3 is TGTGCCAGCAGCCCGGGACATTCAAGCTCCTATAATTCACCCCTCCACTTT. It specifies CASSPGHSSSYNSPLHF.

The V and J genes are TRBV7-9 and TRBJ1-1; D gene unclear. Germline CDR1 and CDR2: SEHNR and FQNEAQ (reference sequence). Trimming cost V 1 base and J 4 bases, with 7 bases left between them. CDR3 size: 13 residues. CDR3 loop: CASSLGGSTEAFF. In DNA form, the CDR3 reads TGTGCCAGCAGCTTAGGAGGGAGCACTGAAGCTTTCTTT.

The chain recombines TRBV18 with TRBJ2-7; D is perhaps TRBD1 (6 bases). The V gene lost 5 bases and the J gene lost 7 bases, with 15 bases spanning the gap. CDR1 is KGHSH and CDR2 is LQKENI in the germline V gene. This CDR3 is built from 13 residues. The CDR3 loop is CASSIGQRREQYF. The CDR3 DNA follows: TGTGCCAGCTCAATCGGACAGAGGAGGGAGCAGTACTTC.

The chain carries TRBV18 and TRBJ2-7; 8 positions match TRBD1. V gave up 2 bases and J gave up 4 bases; unmatched junction bases: 16. There are 18 residues in the CDR3. Germline-derived CDR1 and CDR2 are KGHSH and LQKENI. CDR3 residues: CASSPTQNPGQGQYEQYF. DNA of the CDR3: TGTGCCAGCTCACCAACCCAAAACCCCGGACAGGGCCAGTACGAGCAGTACTTC.

This sequence joins TRBV4-2 and TRBJ2-3; 10 bases agree with TRBD2. J lost 7 bases, V lost 1 base, and 8 bases had no gene match. This CDR3 has 16 residues. Germline V lookup: CDR1 LGHNA, CDR2 YNFKEQ. CDR3 DNA: TGTGCCAGCAGCCAAGGTCGGACTAGCGGATCGAATACGCAGTATTTT. This translates into CASSQGRTSGSNTQYF.

The chain joins TRBV9 to TRBJ1-1; no firm D call. With 2 bases removed from V and 3 bases from J, the gap between germline ends came to 8 bases. The germline CDR1 and CDR2 sequences are SGDLS and YYNGEE. The CDR3 runs to 13 residues. CDR3 nucleotide sequence: TGTGCCAGCAGCGTTGGGCCTGACACTGAAGCTTTCTTT. Protein: CASSVGPDTEAFF.

The chain carries TRBV10-3 and TRBJ2-2; 7 bases match TRBD1. V shed 3 bases and J 2 bases; nucleotides not matched to a gene: 3. CDR1 is ENHRY, CDR2 SYGVKD, per germline. The CDR3 totals 15 residues. CDR3 amino acids: CAISDRDSNTGELFF. Here the CDR3 DNA reads TGTGCCATCAGTGACCGGGACAGTAACACCGGGGAGCTGTTTTTT.

The chain recombines TRBV2 with TRBJ1-1; tentative D call: TRBD1 (5 bases). Germline V gene lookup returns CDR1 SNHLY and CDR2 FYNNEI. With 4 bases removed from V and 5 bases from J, the gap between germline ends came to 17 bases. CDR3 length: 15 residues. The CDR3 region is CASSGPAQVVTEAFF. Here the CDR3 DNA reads TGTGCCAGCAGTGGGCCCGCACAGGTTGTTACTGAAGCTTTCTTT.

The chain carries TRBV4-1 and TRBJ2-5, with a weak D call TRBD1 (6 bases). The CDR3 is 15 residues long. V was shortened by 5 bases and J by 5 bases, with 18 bases between the two germline ends. Germline assignment: CDR1 MGHRA and CDR2 YSYEKL. The CDR3 coding sequence is TGCGCCAGCAGCGATACTCCAGGGGCCCTGGAGACCCAGTACTTC. Protein product: CASSDTPGALETQYF.

The chain combines TRBV6-5 with TRBJ1-3; no reliable D call. Germline CDR1 is MNHEY and CDR2 is SVGAGI. CDR3 length: 15 amino acids. The V and J ends lost 5 bases and 0 bases respectively, with 11 bases between them. This CDR3 is CASSPSPGSGNTIYF. The DNA of the CDR3 is TGTGCCAGCAGTCCATCACCCGGCTCTGGAAACACCATATATTTT.

The chain recombines TRBV6-1 with TRBJ1-1, with D possibly matching TRBD1 (6 bases). Between the trimmed V and J ends, which lost 6 bases and 0 bases, there was a span of 11 bases. Germline V lookup: CDR1 MNHNS, CDR2 SASEGT. This CDR3 region has 14 residues. CDR3 nucleotide sequence: TGTGCCAGCAGGCGACAGGAACTGAACACTGAAGCTTTCTTT. Translated: CASRRQELNTEAFF.